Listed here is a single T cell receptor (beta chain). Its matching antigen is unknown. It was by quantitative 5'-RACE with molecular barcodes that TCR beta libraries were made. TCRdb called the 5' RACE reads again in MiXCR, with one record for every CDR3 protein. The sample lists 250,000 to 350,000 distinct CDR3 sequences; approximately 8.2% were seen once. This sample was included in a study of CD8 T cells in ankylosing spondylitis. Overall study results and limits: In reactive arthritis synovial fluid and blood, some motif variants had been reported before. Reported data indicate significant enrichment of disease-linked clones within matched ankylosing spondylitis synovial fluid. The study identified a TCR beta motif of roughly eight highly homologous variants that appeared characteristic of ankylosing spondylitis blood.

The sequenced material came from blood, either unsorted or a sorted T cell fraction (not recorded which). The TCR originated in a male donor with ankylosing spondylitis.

The CDR3 region has the DNA TGTGCCAGCTCACCAGAGGGGTGGAACACTGAAGCTTTCTTT. As protein: CASSPEGWNTEAFF. The V gene is TRBV18, the J gene TRBJ1-1; a weak D match, TRBD1 (5 bases). This CDR3 region has 14 residues. Deletions cut 2 bases from V and 1 base from J, with 8 bases between. Per germline, CDR1 KGHSH and CDR2 LQKENI. The full variable domain, completed using reference TRBV18 and TRBJ1-1, is NAGVMQNPRHLVRRRGQEARLRCSPMKGHSHVYWYRQLPEEGLKFMVYLQKENIIDESGMPKERFSAEFPKEGPSILRIQQVVRGDSAAYFCASSPEGWNTEAFFGQGTRLTVV.